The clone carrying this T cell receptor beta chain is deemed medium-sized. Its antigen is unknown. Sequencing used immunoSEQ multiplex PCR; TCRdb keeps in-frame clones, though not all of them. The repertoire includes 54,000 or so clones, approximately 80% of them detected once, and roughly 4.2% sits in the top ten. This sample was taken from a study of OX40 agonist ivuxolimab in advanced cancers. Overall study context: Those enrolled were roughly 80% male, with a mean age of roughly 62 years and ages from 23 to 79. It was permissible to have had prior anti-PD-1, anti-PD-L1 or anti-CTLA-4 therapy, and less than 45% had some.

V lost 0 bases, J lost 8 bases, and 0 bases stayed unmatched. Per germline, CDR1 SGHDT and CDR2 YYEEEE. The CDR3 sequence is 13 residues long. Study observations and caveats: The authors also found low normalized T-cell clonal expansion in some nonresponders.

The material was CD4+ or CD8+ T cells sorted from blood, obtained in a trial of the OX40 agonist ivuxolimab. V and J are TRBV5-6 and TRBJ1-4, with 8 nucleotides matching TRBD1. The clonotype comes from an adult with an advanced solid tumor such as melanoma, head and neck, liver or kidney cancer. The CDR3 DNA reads TGTGCCAGCAGCTTGGGACAGGGGGAAAAACTGTTTTTT. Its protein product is CASSLGQGEKLFF. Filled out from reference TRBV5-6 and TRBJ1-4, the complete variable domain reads DAGVTQSPTHLIKTRGQQVTLRCSPKSGHDTVSWYQQALGQGPQFIFQYYEEEERQRGNFPDRFSGHQFPNYSSELNVNALLLGDSALYLCASSLGQGEKLFFGSGTQLSVL.